Here is one T cell receptor beta chain with its context. Its recognized antigen is unknown. The input lacks base qualities; no much larger clone sits a single base away. CDR1 and CDR2 (SGHTA, FQGNSA) derive from the germline V gene. Relative to germline, V is 3 bases shorter and J is 6 bases shorter, with 9 bases between their ends. The CDR3 measures 13 amino acids from cysteine to phenylalanine. Kept here is only the CDR3 DNA, which spans 39 bases and is read in frame from base 1. The data were taken from a study of shared clonotypes between healthy human individuals (dated by TCRdb to about 2020). Notes on the research overall: The cohort included a few men and a couple of women between 18 and 49 years of age. Per donor, three plates each were used for CD4 naive and CD4 memory, two for CD8 naive, and one for CD8 memory. Blood TCR repertoires of five healthy adults were deeply sequenced to estimate repertoire size and the extent of clonotype sharing between individuals. To increase sequencing depth and limit assay-specific biases, TCR repertoire library preparation and sequencing were carried out by different laboratories using diverse techniques. Between about 0.8 and 9 billion PBMCs per donor were obtained by leukapheresis. The study at large found these results: Sampling was limited to blood, and TCR repertoires in tissue likely differ from TCR repertoires in blood. Across a handful of donors, around 5% of naive CD4, more than 3% of naive CD8, under 2.5% of memory CD4, and roughly 0.4% of memory CD8 clonotypes were shared. The genetic and exposure-history diversity represented was limited by the small number of donors. Higher generation probabilities were observed for clonotypes shared by all four sorted-subset donors than for non-shared clonotypes. Rarefaction of sorted-subset datasets indicated incomplete sequencing despite the large sequencing depth. Larger estimated clonotype richness was generally found for naive subsets than for memory subsets. Based on pairwise subsampling, the degree of clonotype sharing among donors was expected to be affected by sequencing depth.

Using the deep immunoSEQ assay, TCR CDR3 regions were amplified from genomic DNA by multiplex PCR. Extracted genomic DNA from each cell subset was spread evenly across all wells of several immunoSEQ 96-well plates, with each plate serving as a replicate. For sorted subsets, each replicate PCR was loaded with 200 to 250 ng genomic DNA, equivalent to some 27,000 T cell genomes. The purified libraries were quantified using a Qubit 3.0 fluorometer, sized with a Bioanalyzer 2100, and then quantified again using the KAPA Library Quantification kit. Every immunoSEQ 96-well plate was sequenced on a dedicated single-read 150-cycle Illumina NextSeq 550 flow cell. In the authors' own workflow: Because the immunoSEQ output included only junctional sequences and no quality scores, the filtering could not be the same as the filtering used for full-length reads. To assign V/J genes and CDR3, sequences were annotated using PyIR, a Python wrapper for IgBLAST v1.9, with IMGT germline references. Reads with weak V/J assignments (E-value above 1e-6), missing CDR3, stop codons, out-of-frame junctions, or ambiguous translated residues were removed. A V3J clonotype was defined by an identical inferred V gene, J gene, and CDR3 amino acid sequence. Percentage overlap between repertoires was calculated by dividing the number of shared unique clonotypes by the size of the smaller repertoire. Three approaches were used to assess repertoire richness: RTK rarefaction, the Chao1 estimator, and Recon v2.1 estimates of unobserved clonotypes. For all TCRbeta clonotypes obtained by the gDNA method from a handful of donors, generation probabilities were computed with OLGA. Sourced from immuneACCESS, this table was stored by TCRdb with only in-frame sequences that have V and J called. A share of the clones is absent; for the studies checked, an unresolved V gene accounts for under half, and the remainder has no known explanation. The V and J calls and the clone size are those of that table, but D and trimming were determined from the DNA. For this sample there are about 2.3 million clones; 80% to 95% appear just once. The top ten constitute more than 0.35% of the sample.

The donors were healthy, HIV-negative adults who had no recently reported acute infections or vaccinations. Only Caucasian adults living in Nashville, Tennessee, USA were represented among the donors. CD4+ T cells were enriched by magnetic negative selection, after which naive cells were positively selected on CD45RA and the negative fraction was taken as the memory subset. Blood was obtained by leukapheresis, after which PBMCs were separated by Ficoll-Histopaque density gradient centrifugation and cryopreserved in liquid nitrogen vapor phase. Analytical flow cytometry was used to check the purity and quantity of every magnetically sorted T cell population. Genomic DNA was isolated from every sorted fraction and measured by UV absorbance on a Nanodrop 2000c.

Recombination joined TRBV7-2 with TRBJ2-1; the D gene assignment is ambiguous. This sequence was found in a man aged 18 to 30 in good health. Some clones in this sample may be carry-over from other donors' samples. The source material was naive CD4+ T cells from PBMCs. The cell subset or site tag for this specimen amounts to: CD45RA+ positively selected. At the DNA level, the sequence is TGTGCCAGCAGCTTTGCGGAAATCAATGAGCAGTTCTTC. This translates into CASSFAEINEQFF.